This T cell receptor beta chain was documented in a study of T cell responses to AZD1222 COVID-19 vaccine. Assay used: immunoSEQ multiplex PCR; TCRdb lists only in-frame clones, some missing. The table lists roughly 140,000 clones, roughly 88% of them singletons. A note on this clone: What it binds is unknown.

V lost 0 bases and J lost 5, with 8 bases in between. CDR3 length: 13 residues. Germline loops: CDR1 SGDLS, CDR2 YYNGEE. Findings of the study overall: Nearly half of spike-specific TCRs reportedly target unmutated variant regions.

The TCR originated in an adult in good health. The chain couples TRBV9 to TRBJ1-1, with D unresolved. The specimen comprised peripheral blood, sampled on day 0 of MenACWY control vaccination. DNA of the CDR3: TGTGCCAGCAGCGTAGGTGTTTGGACTGAAGCTTTCTTT. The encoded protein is CASSVGVWTEAFF.